A selection of T cell receptor beta chains follows, all from one sample in a study of cytomegalovirus exposure and HLA in healthy donors. Assay used: immunoSEQ multiplex PCR; TCRdb lists only in-frame clones, some missing. The table lists 100,000 to 150,000 clones, 70% to 80% of them singletons. The sample was PBMCs. The receptors shown here come from a man in his forties in good health and CMV-seropositive. The CDR3 runs from the conserved cysteine through the conserved F or W. A D gene is named only where the DNA matches it firmly. Only some rows state a clone size, as once, few, many or a class for expanded clones.

j_call: TRBJ2-6; d_call: .; v_call: TRBV30; clone_size: .; cdr3_length: 15; cdr3_aa: CAWSVTGAGANVLTF; cdr3_nt: TGTGCCTGGAGTGTGACGGGGGCTGGGGCCAACGTCCTGACTTTC
j_call: TRBJ1-1; d_call: .; v_call: TRBV7-2; clone_size: .; cdr3_length: 14; cdr3_aa: CASSLWGRVGEAFF; cdr3_nt: TGTGCCAGCAGCTTATGGGGCAGGGTCGGGGAAGCTTTCTTT
j_call: TRBJ2-1; d_call: TRBD2; v_call: TRBV19; clone_size: .; cdr3_length: 18; cdr3_aa: CASSIDGSGRVSYNEQFF; cdr3_nt: TGTGCCAGTAGTATAGATGGTAGCGGGAGGGTCTCCTACAATGAGCAGTTCTTC
j_call: TRBJ2-1; d_call: .; v_call: TRBV5-1; clone_size: .; cdr3_length: 17; cdr3_aa: CASSLSIAISSYNEQFF; cdr3_nt: TGCGCCAGCAGCTTGAGTATAGCCATAAGCTCCTACAATGAGCAGTTCTTC
j_call: TRBJ1-2; d_call: .; v_call: TRBV7-8; clone_size: .; cdr3_length: 14; cdr3_aa: CASSPWTVNYGYTF; cdr3_nt: TGTGCCAGCAGCCCCTGGACAGTCAACTATGGCTACACCTTC
j_call: TRBJ2-2; d_call: TRBD2; v_call: TRBV7-6; clone_size: .; cdr3_length: 18; cdr3_aa: CASSPGLAGDFSPGELFF; cdr3_nt: TGTGCCAGCAGCCCGGGACTAGCGGGAGATTTCTCCCCCGGGGAGCTGTTTTTT
j_call: TRBJ2-7; d_call: .; v_call: TRBV9; clone_size: once; cdr3_length: 13; cdr3_aa: CASSVGASYEQYF; cdr3_nt: TGTGCCAGCAGCGTTGGGGCTTCCTACGAGCAGTACTTC
j_call: TRBJ2-7; d_call: .; v_call: TRBV30; clone_size: .; cdr3_length: 13; cdr3_aa: CAWSPGRDTGQYF; cdr3_nt: TGTGCCTGGAGCCCCGGACGGGACACGGGGCAGTACTTC
j_call: TRBJ1-1; d_call: .; v_call: TRBV6-5; clone_size: once; cdr3_length: 13; cdr3_aa: CASSYSTLTEAFF; cdr3_nt: TGTGCCAGCAGTTACTCGACTCTCACTGAAGCTTTCTTT
j_call: TRBJ2-1; d_call: TRBD1; v_call: TRBV2; clone_size: .; cdr3_length: 13; cdr3_aa: CASSGTVGNEQFF; cdr3_nt: TGTGCCAGCAGCGGGACAGTGGGGAATGAGCAGTTCTTC
j_call: TRBJ2-7; d_call: .; v_call: TRBV11-2; clone_size: once; cdr3_length: 14; cdr3_aa: CASSLLSVSYEQYF; cdr3_nt: TGTGCCAGCAGCTTATTGTCTGTCTCCTACGAGCAGTACTTC
j_call: TRBJ2-7; d_call: .; v_call: TRBV27; clone_size: .; cdr3_length: 13; cdr3_aa: CASSLKRGYEQYF; cdr3_nt: TGTGCCAGCAGTTTAAAGCGCGGCTACGAGCAGTACTTC
j_call: TRBJ2-7; d_call: .; v_call: TRBV4-2; clone_size: .; cdr3_length: 13; cdr3_aa: CASSQDEQDEQYF; cdr3_nt: TGTGCCAGCAGCCAAGATGAACAAGACGAGCAGTACTTC
j_call: TRBJ2-2; d_call: .; v_call: TRBV12-5; clone_size: .; cdr3_length: 15; cdr3_aa: CASGLRVGSTGELFF; cdr3_nt: TGTGCTAGTGGTCTCCGGGTGGGGAGCACCGGGGAGCTGTTTTTT
j_call: TRBJ1-4; d_call: .; v_call: TRBV6-1; clone_size: .; cdr3_length: 16; cdr3_aa: CASSAQAPATNEKLFF; cdr3_nt: TGTGCCAGCAGTGCTCAGGCACCTGCAACTAATGAAAAACTGTTTTTT
j_call: TRBJ1-5; d_call: .; v_call: TRBV7-2; clone_size: few; cdr3_length: 14; cdr3_aa: CASSLGQLNQPQHF; cdr3_nt: TGTGCCAGCAGCTTAGGACAGCTTAATCAGCCCCAGCATTTT
j_call: TRBJ1-4; d_call: TRBD1; v_call: TRBV6-1; clone_size: .; cdr3_length: 15; cdr3_aa: CASSGWDSLNEKLFF; cdr3_nt: TGTGCCAGCAGTGGATGGGACAGTCTTAATGAAAAACTGTTTTTT
j_call: TRBJ2-5; d_call: TRBD2; v_call: TRBV5-1; clone_size: few; cdr3_length: 16; cdr3_aa: CASSLLASGGLETQYF; cdr3_nt: TGCGCCAGCAGCTTGTTGGCTAGCGGGGGGTTAGAGACCCAGTACTTC